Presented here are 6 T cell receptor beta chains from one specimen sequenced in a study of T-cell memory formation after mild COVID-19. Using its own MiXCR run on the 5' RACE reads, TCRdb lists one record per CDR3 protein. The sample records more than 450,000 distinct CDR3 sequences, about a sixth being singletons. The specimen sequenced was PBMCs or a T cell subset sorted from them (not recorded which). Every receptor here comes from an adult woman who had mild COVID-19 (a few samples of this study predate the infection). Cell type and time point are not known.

CDR3 DNA: TGTGCCAGCAGCCAAGATCGCACCGGGGAGCTGTTTTTT. This translates into CASSQDRTGELFF. V usage is TRBV4-2 and J usage is TRBJ2-2; D gene uncertain. This CDR3 is built from 13 residues. Germline lookup yields CDR1 LGHNA and CDR2 YNFKEQ. Trimming stripped 0 bases from V and 4 bases from J, with 3 bases between.

CDR3 sequence: CASSPPSVTEAFF. CDR3 DNA: TGTGCCAGCAGCCCACCTTCGGTCACTGAAGCTTTCTTT. The rearrangement links TRBV11-2 to TRBJ1-1; D gene unclear. Germline V lookup: CDR1 SGHAT, CDR2 FQNNGV. The CDR3 spans 13 residues. V was cut by 5 bases and J by 4 bases, with 11 bases left in between.

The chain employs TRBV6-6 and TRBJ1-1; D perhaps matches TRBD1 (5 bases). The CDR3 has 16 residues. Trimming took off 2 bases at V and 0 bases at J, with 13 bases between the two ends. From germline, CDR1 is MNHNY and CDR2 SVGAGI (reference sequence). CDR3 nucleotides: TGTGCCAGCAGTTACGGGGAGGGGATCTTGAACACTGAAGCTTTCTTT. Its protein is CASSYGEGILNTEAFF.

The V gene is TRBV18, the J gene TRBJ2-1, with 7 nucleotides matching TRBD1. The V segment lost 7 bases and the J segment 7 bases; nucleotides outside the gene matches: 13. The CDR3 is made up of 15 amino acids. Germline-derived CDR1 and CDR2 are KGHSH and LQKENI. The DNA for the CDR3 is TGTGCCAGCTTACCTACCGACAGGGTAGTAAATGAGCAGTTCTTC. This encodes CASLPTDRVVNEQFF.

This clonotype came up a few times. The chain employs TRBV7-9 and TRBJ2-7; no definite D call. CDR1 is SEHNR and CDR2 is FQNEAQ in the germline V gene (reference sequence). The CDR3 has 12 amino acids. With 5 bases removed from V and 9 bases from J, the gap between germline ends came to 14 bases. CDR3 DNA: TGTGCCAGCAGCACGCTGGGTTCAGGGCAGTACTTC. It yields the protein CASSTLGSGQYF.

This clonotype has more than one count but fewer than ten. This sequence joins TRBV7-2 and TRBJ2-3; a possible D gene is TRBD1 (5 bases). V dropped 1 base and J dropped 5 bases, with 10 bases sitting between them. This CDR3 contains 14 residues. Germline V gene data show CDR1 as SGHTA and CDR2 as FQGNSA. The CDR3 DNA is TGTGCCAGCAGCTTAGGAAGGGGTGGAGATACGCAGTATTTT. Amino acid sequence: CASSLGRGGDTQYF.